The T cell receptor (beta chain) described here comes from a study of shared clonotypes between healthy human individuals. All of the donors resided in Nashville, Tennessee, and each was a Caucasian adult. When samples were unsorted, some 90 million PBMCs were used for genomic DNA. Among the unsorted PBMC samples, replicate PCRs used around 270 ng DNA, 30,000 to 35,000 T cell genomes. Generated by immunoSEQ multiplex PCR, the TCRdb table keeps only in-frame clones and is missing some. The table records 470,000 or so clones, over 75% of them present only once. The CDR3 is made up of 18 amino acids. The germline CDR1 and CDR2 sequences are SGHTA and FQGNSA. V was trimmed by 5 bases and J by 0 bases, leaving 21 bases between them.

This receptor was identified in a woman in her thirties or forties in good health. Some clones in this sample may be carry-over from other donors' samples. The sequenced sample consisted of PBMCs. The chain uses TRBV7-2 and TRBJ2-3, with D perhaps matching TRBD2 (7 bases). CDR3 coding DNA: TGTGCCAGCAGCCCAGGGGCGGGAGCGGTCCTCAGCACAGATACGCAGTATTTT. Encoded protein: CASSPGAGAVLSTDTQYF.